This TCR beta chain was recorded in a study of early T cells in non-severe SARS-CoV-2 infection. At the level of the study: Sequenced material consisted of bulk RNA (from unsorted whole blood), and chains were unpaired.

General study points: Sequences matched to VDJdb favored anti-spike CD8 responses, while private and CD4 specificities were missed.

Attachment of unique molecular identifiers to individual cDNA molecules was performed. TCRdb passed the 5' RACE reads through MiXCR, listing each CDR3 protein once. This table holds 75,000 to 95,000 distinct CDR3 sequences, 16% found once. A remark on this clonotype: What it binds is unknown.

Germline values: CDR1 LGHDT, CDR2 YNNKEL (reference sequence). Trimming pared 4 bases from V and 4 bases from J, leaving 11 bases between. The CDR3 is 14 residues long. This receptor was taken from an adult who was a healthcare worker with PCR-confirmed SARS-CoV-2 infection or an uninfected control (not recorded which). V usage is TRBV3-1 and J usage is TRBJ1-5, with a tentative D call TRBD1 (6 bases). Sequenced here: whole blood, sampled at baseline. CDR3 bases: TGTGCCAGCAGCCGTCGCGGACAGAATCAGCCCCAGCATTTT. Protein: CASSRRGQNQPQHF.